The T cell receptor beta chain under discussion was sequenced for a study of blood T cell repertoires in COVID-19. Assay: immunoSEQ multiplex PCR; the TCRdb copy retains only in-frame clones and omits some. The sample has approximately 180,000 clones, about 85% seen once. Germline V gene data show CDR1 as MDHEN and CDR2 as SYDVKM. This CDR3 is built from 11 residues. V lost 6 bases, J lost 11 bases, and 13 bases lay in between. This clone was seen just once. The receptor was isolated from a middle-aged man who had recovered from COVID-19. The sequencing input was PBMCs or T cells enriched from blood (not recorded which). The chain joins TRBV28 to TRBJ1-1; D unclear. The CDR3 loop reads CASRGSGKAFF. The DNA of the CDR3 is TGTGCCAGCAGGGGGAGTGGTAAGGCTTTCTTT.